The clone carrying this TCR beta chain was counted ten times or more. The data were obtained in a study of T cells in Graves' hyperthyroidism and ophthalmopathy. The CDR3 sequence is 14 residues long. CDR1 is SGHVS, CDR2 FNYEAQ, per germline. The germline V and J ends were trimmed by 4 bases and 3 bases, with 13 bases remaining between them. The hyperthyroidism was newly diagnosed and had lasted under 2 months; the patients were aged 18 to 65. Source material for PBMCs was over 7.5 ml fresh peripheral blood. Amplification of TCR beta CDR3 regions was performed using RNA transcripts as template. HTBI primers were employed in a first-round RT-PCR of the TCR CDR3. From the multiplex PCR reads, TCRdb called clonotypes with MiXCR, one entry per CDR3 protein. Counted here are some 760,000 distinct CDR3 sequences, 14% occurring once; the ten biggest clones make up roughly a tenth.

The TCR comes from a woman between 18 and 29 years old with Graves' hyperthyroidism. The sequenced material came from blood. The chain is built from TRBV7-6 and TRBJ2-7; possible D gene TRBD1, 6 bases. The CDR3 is CASSSRQEVYEQYF. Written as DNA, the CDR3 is TGTGCCAGCAGCTCACGACAGGAGGTCTACGAGCAGTACTTC.